This T cell receptor beta chain was found in a study of CD8+ T cells in alopecia areata. cDNA reverse transcribed from extracted RNA served as the sequencing template. TCRdb keeps only in-frame clones here, not all; method: immunoSEQ multiplex PCR. The sample lists a few hundred thousand clones; approximately 61% were seen once. CDR3 length: 14 residues. Germline-derived CDR1 and CDR2 are MNHEY and SVGAGI. V was trimmed by 6 bases and J by 1 base, leaving 13 bases between them. This receptor was taken from a human donor with alopecia areata. The rearrangement links TRBV6-5 to TRBJ2-7, with D hard to call. Sequences were derived from CD4+ T cells sorted from blood, sampled at week 0. The CDR3 DNA reads as TGTGCCAGCAGCCCGGCCATGGTATCCTACGAGCAGTACTTC. It specifies CASSPAMVSYEQYF.